The 29 T cell receptor beta chains below all came from one sample that was sequenced in a study of radiation and T cells in renal cell carcinoma. Time point given: blood 4 weeks post-SBRT, at nephrectomy. Sample treatment: 15 Gy SBRT to primary tumor, nephrectomy 4 weeks later. The protocol was immunoSEQ multiplex PCR, while the TCRdb copy is restricted to in-frame clones and leaves out a portion. The sample has around 170,000 clones; about 87% are singletons. The sample consisted of blood, taken from a patient whose treatment included radiotherapy and nephrectomy. Receptors originate from a woman in her forties or fifties with renal cell carcinoma.

The chain couples TRBV6-1 to TRBJ1-6; D is ambiguous. The CDR3 has 14 amino acids. V was trimmed by 3 bases and J by 7 bases, leaving 10 bases between them. Germline loops: CDR1 MNHNS, CDR2 SASEGT. The CDR3 DNA follows: TGTGCCAGCAGTGAGAACAGAGGGAATTCACCCCTCCACTTT. Translated: CASSENRGNSPLHF.

The chain combines TRBV15 with TRBJ2-2, with D uncertain. In germline, CDR1 is LNHNV, CDR2 YYDKDF (reference sequence). The V end lost 1 base, the J end lost 6 bases, and 9 bases lay between the germline ends. This CDR3 region has 14 residues. The CDR3 sequence is CATSRVSTPGELFF. CDR3 in DNA: TGTGCCACCAGCAGAGTTAGCACCCCCGGGGAGCTGTTTTTT.

This chain links TRBV29-1 with TRBJ1-4; the D gene is possibly TRBD1 (6 bases). The CDR3 is made up of 15 amino acids. Germline-derived CDR1 and CDR2 are SQVTM and ANQGSEA. Trimming removed 6 bases from V and 8 bases from J, with 22 bases in between. The CDR3 nucleotides are TGCAGCGTCCGATACGGGGGCAGAGGAGGAGAAAAACTGTTTTTT. This codes for CSVRYGGRGGEKLFF.

The chain carries TRBV7-2 and TRBJ2-5; 11 bases align to TRBD2. Germline assignment: CDR1 SGHTA and CDR2 FQGNSA. V lost 7 bases and J lost 4; bases outside the gene matches: 11. The CDR3 totals 16 residues. CDR3 residues: CASILTSGAHGETQYF. The CDR3 coding sequence is TGTGCCAGCATCCTGACTAGCGGGGCCCACGGAGAGACCCAGTACTTC.

The V gene is TRBV11-3, the J gene TRBJ2-7; D unresolved. V lost 3 bases and J lost 0, with 6 bases in between. Germline V gives CDR1 SGHNT, CDR2 YENEEA. CDR3 length: 13 residues. The CDR3 sequence is CASSFGSSYEQYF. The CDR3 nucleotides read TGTGCCAGCAGCTTCGGGTCCTCCTACGAGCAGTACTTC. The whole variable domain, remainder taken from reference TRBV11-3 and TRBJ2-7, is EAGVVQSPRYKIIEKKQPVAFWCNPISGHNTLYWYLQNLGQGPELLIRYENEEAVDDSQLPKDRFSAERLKGVDSTLKIQPAELGDSAVYLCASSFGSSYEQYFGPGTRLTVT.

V gene TRBV29-1 combines with J gene TRBJ2-6; no clear D. The germline V gene encodes CDR1 SQVTM and CDR2 ANQGSEA. V lost 3 bases, J lost 0 bases, and 18 bases lay in between. The CDR3 extends over 18 amino acids. CDR3 coding DNA: TGCAGCGTTGATACGACACCGCATCCATTCTCTGGGGCCAACGTCCTGACTTTC. Protein product: CSVDTTPHPFSGANVLTF.

J is TRBJ1-2 and V is TRBV6-5, with D tentatively TRBD1 (5 bases). With 1 base removed from V and 0 bases from J, the gap between germline ends came to 9 bases. The germline V gene has CDR1 MNHEY and CDR2 SVGAGI. This CDR3 contains 15 residues. The CDR3 DNA follows: TGTGCCAGCAGTTACTGGGACGGAGCTAACTATGGCTACACCTTC. This sequence encodes CASSYWDGANYGYTF.

This chain joins TRBV15 and TRBJ1-5; possible D gene TRBD1, 6 bases. This CDR3 has 16 amino acids. CDR1 and CDR2 (germline): LNHNV, YYDKDF (reference sequence). The V end was cut by 5 bases, the J end by 7 bases, with 21 bases between. This CDR3 reads CATSGHRDNRRQPQHF. CDR3 nucleotides: TGTGCCACCAGCGGCCACCGGGACAACCGTAGGCAGCCCCAGCATTTT.

This clone was observed a single time. The chain recombines TRBV7-2 with TRBJ2-7; 8 bases map to TRBD2. The J segment lost 0 bases and the V segment lost 3 bases, leaving 4 bases of the junction unmatched. This CDR3 region has 15 residues. Germline V lookup: CDR1 SGHTA, CDR2 FQGNSA. The chain's CDR3 is CASSFGGGFSYEQYF. The DNA of the CDR3 is TGTGCCAGCAGCTTCGGCGGGGGGTTCTCCTACGAGCAGTACTTC.

The V gene is TRBV7-2, the J gene TRBJ2-7, with D maybe TRBD1 (5 bases). This CDR3 has 17 amino acids. Germline V gene lookup returns CDR1 SGHTA and CDR2 FQGNSA. The ends were cut back, 1 base at V and 0 bases at J, with 16 bases in the middle. This CDR3 is CASSLGTIGPSSYEQYF. CDR3 nucleotide sequence: TGTGCCAGCAGCTTAGGGACAATCGGACCGAGCTCCTACGAGCAGTACTTC.

This clone was seen more than once but under ten times. This chain uses TRBV2 with TRBJ1-2; D gene unclear. The CDR3 runs to 12 residues. Trimming took off 6 bases at V and 5 bases at J, with 10 bases between the two ends. CDR1 and CDR2 (germline): SNHLY, FYNNEI. CDR3 bases: TGTGCCAGCAGGAGGGATTCATATGGCTACACCTTC. Its translation is CASRRDSYGYTF.

V usage is TRBV20-1 and J usage is TRBJ2-7; possibly TRBD1 for D (6 bases). V was shortened by 8 bases and J by 6 bases, with 14 bases between the two germline ends. CDR1 and CDR2 (germline): DFQATT, SNEGSKA (reference sequence). This CDR3 comprises 11 residues. CDR3: CSTGLGAEQYF. The CDR3, as DNA: TGCAGTACAGGGCTGGGGGCCGAGCAGTACTTC.

The chain employs TRBV11-2 and TRBJ1-1; 9 bases map to TRBD1. The trim removed 5 bases at V and 0 bases at J, leaving 1 base unmatched. Germline V gene lookup returns CDR1 SGHAT and CDR2 FQNNGV. The CDR3 is made up of 14 amino acids. This CDR3 is CASSRDRVNTEAFF. DNA for the CDR3: TGTGCCAGCAGCCGGGACAGGGTGAACACTGAAGCTTTCTTT. The variable domain in full, with the rest retrieved from reference TRBV11-2 and TRBJ1-1, is EAGVAQSPRYKIIEKRQSVAFWCNPISGHATLYWYQQILGQGPKLLIQFQNNGVVDDSQLPKDRFSAERLKGVDSTLKIQPAKLEDSAVYLCASSRDRVNTEAFFGQGTRLTVV.

The V call is TRBV7-6, the J call TRBJ2-5, with D possibly TRBD2 on 6 matching bases. CDR1 and CDR2 from the germline V gene are SGHVS and FNYEAQ. This CDR3 is 16 amino acids long. V was clipped by 4 bases and J by 1 base, with 16 bases between them. CDR3 sequence reads: CASSSTRRGFQETQYF. For the CDR3, the DNA is TGTGCCAGCAGCTCAACTAGGCGGGGCTTCCAAGAGACCCAGTACTTC.

CDR3 DNA sequence: TGCGCCAGCAGTCCCAGGACAGGGGGGGATTCTCATGGCTACACCTTC. Translating it yields CASSPRTGGDSHGYTF. This chain links TRBV23-1 with TRBJ1-2, with 10 positions matching TRBD1. TRBV23-1 is an ORF, and what it does is uncertain. CDR3 length: 16 amino acids. V lost 4 bases and J lost 6; bases outside the gene matches: 11.

V usage is TRBV18 and J usage is TRBJ1-2, with 7 bases aligning to TRBD1. The CDR3 length is 14 residues. CDR1 is KGHSH and CDR2 is LQKENI in the germline V gene. With V trimmed by 2 bases and J by 2 bases, 2 bases remained unmatched. In DNA form, the CDR3 reads TGTGCCAGCTCACCATCGGGACAGAACTATGGCTACACCTTC. This sequence encodes CASSPSGQNYGYTF.

The V gene is TRBV4-1, the J gene TRBJ2-1, with D uncertain. Per the germline V gene, CDR1 is MGHRA and CDR2 is YSYEKL. The CDR3 extends over 16 amino acids. V gave up 0 bases and J gave up 3 bases, with 12 bases separating them. CDR3 nucleotide sequence: TGCGCCAGCAGCCAAGAAGGCCCAGAGTTCTACAATGAGCAGTTCTTC. Its protein product is CASSQEGPEFYNEQFF.

The rearrangement joins TRBV7-9 to TRBJ2-3; D remains unclear. Germline V gene sequence: CDR1 SEHNR, CDR2 FQNEAQ (reference sequence). V lost 6 bases to trimming and J lost 3 bases, with 19 bases between them. The CDR3 runs 16 residues. The chain's CDR3 is CASSNNPDARTDTQYF. CDR3 DNA sequence: TGTGCCAGCAGTAACAATCCGGACGCAAGGACAGATACGCAGTATTTT.

V gene TRBV5-1 combines with J gene TRBJ2-5, with 8 bases matching TRBD1. V shed 4 bases and J 0 bases; nucleotides not matched to a gene: 8. Germline lookup yields CDR1 SGHRS and CDR2 YFSETQ. The CDR3 extends over 16 amino acids. CDR3 protein: CASSQNRQGNQETQYF. The CDR3 nucleotides are TGCGCCAGCAGCCAAAACAGACAGGGGAACCAAGAGACCCAGTACTTC.

The chain recombines TRBV6-6 with TRBJ2-1, with D uncertain. Germline lookup yields CDR1 MNHNY and CDR2 SVGAGI (reference sequence). The CDR3 spans 12 residues. V was cut by 6 bases and J by 7 bases, with 10 bases left in between. CDR3 protein: CASSPSRNEQFF. In DNA, the CDR3 is TGTGCCAGCAGCCCCTCCCGGAATGAGCAGTTCTTC.

The chain combines TRBV6-6 with TRBJ2-7; 10 bases agree with TRBD2. The germline V gene encodes CDR1 MNHNY and CDR2 SVGAGI (reference sequence). The length of the CDR3 is 15 residues. Losses at the gene ends were 5 bases for V and 3 bases for J; bases not matched to a gene: 7. The CDR3 DNA is TGTGCCAGCAGTGGCTGGACTAGCGGACGCTACGAGCAGTACTTC. Its protein product is CASSGWTSGRYEQYF.

This clone was seen only a few times. CDR3 nucleotide sequence: TGTGCCAGCAGCTTATCAGGGGGGGCAGATACGCAGTATTTT. Amino acids: CASSLSGGADTQYF. This chain joins TRBV7-9 and TRBJ2-3; D is tentatively TRBD1 or TRBD2 (7 bases each). The ends were cut back, 2 bases at V and 4 bases at J, with 10 bases in the middle. CDR3 length: 14 residues. The germline V gene encodes CDR1 SEHNR and CDR2 FQNEAQ (reference sequence).

V gene TRBV30 combines with J gene TRBJ2-5, with a possible D match to TRBD1 (6 bases). The germline CDR1 and CDR2 sequences are GTSNPN and SVGIG (reference sequence). CDR3 length: 13 amino acids. V lost 6 bases to trimming and J lost 5 bases, with 16 bases between them. The CDR3 sequence is CACHSQGMETQYF. The CDR3 DNA is TGTGCCTGCCACTCGCAGGGGATGGAGACCCAGTACTTC.

V is TRBV5-8 and J is TRBJ2-6; D may be TRBD1 (6 bases). Deletions cut 0 bases from V and 4 bases from J, with 8 bases between. Germline CDR1 SGHTS, CDR2 YDEGEE. This CDR3 region has 15 residues. This CDR3 is CASSLAGAGANVLTF. Here the CDR3 DNA reads TGTGCCAGCAGCTTGGCAGGGGCGGGGGCCAACGTCCTGACTTTC. The full variable domain, rest sourced from reference TRBV5-8 and TRBJ2-6, is EAGVTQSPTHLIKTRGQQATLRCSPISGHTSVYWYQQALGLGLQFLLWYDEGEERNRGNFPPRFSGRQFPNYSSELNVNALELEDSALYLCASSLAGAGANVLTFGAGSRLTVL.

The genes are TRBV30 and TRBJ2-5, with TRBD2 identical over 10 bases. Germline V gives CDR1 GTSNPN, CDR2 SVGIG (reference sequence). This CDR3 comprises 14 residues. V trimming: 4 bases; J trimming: 2 bases; junction bases outside the gene matches: 4. The CDR3 spells CAWTLAGGQETQYF. Here the CDR3 DNA reads TGTGCCTGGACGTTAGCGGGGGGACAAGAGACCCAGTACTTC.

The genes are TRBV29-1 and TRBJ1-2; no definite D call. CDR1 is SQVTM, CDR2 ANQGSEA, per germline. The V end was cut by 4 bases, the J end by 2 bases, with 11 bases between. The CDR3 sequence is 13 residues long. In DNA, the CDR3 is TGCAGCGTTGTTGGGGAGATGAACTATGGCTACACCTTC. This encodes CSVVGEMNYGYTF.

The chain combines TRBV4-1 with TRBJ1-2, with TRBD1 as a possible D gene (6 bases). CDR1 MGHRA and CDR2 YSYEKL come from the germline V gene. The germline V and J ends were trimmed by 5 bases and 5 bases, with 21 bases remaining between them. This CDR3 contains 16 residues. The CDR3 here is CASSKIGGTPEYGYTF. In DNA form, the CDR3 reads TGCGCCAGCAGCAAGATTGGCGGGACACCGGAATATGGCTACACCTTC.

CDR3 protein: CSAGEGNQPQHF. The CDR3 DNA reads as TGCAGCGCGGGGGAGGGAAATCAGCCCCAGCATTTT. The chain carries TRBV29-1 and TRBJ1-5, with D maybe TRBD1 (5 bases). Germline-derived CDR1 and CDR2 are SQVTM and ANQGSEA. This CDR3 is built from 12 residues. The V gene lost 7 bases and the J gene lost 4 bases, with 11 bases spanning the gap.

V and J are TRBV11-1 and TRBJ2-3, with 8 bases aligning to TRBD1. The CDR3 has 16 residues. The junction had 10 bases not matched to a gene; V was cut back by 5 bases and J by 3 bases. The V gene's germline CDR1 is SGHAT and CDR2 FQDESV (reference sequence). The DNA of the CDR3 is TGTGCCAGCAGCAACCCGGGACAGGTGGGGACAGATACGCAGTATTTT. Residues: CASSNPGQVGTDTQYF. The whole variable domain, filled in from reference TRBV11-1 and TRBJ2-3, reads EAEVAQSPRYKITEKSQAVAFWCDPISGHATLYWYRQILGQGPELLVQFQDESVVDDSQLPKDRFSAERLKGVDSTLKIQPAELGDSAMYLCASSNPGQVGTDTQYFGPGTRLTVL.